This TCR beta chain was observed in a study of blood T cells in healthy people across ages. A second PCR, run for about 6 to 12 cycles, used a sample-barcoded 5' primer plus a J-beta primer mix. TCRdb itself ran the 5' RACE reads through MiXCR, one entry per CDR3 protein. The repertoire includes about 680,000 distinct CDR3 sequences, 45% to 50% of them detected once, and 30% to 35% sits in the top ten. About this clonotype: Its antigen is not known.

General study findings and limits: The lack of PBMC sorting stopped any conclusive naive versus antigen-experienced comparison. In long-lived donors, naive CD4+ cell counts and diversity exceeded those of aged donors. Changes seen in expanded clonotypes were possibly confounded by donor CMV status left unknown.

This TCR derives from a woman aged 55-69 years in good health. The material sequenced was blood.

Here the CDR3 reads CASSYGRAEDTQYF. The CDR3 DNA reads as TGTGCCAGCAGTTACGGCCGTGCGGAGGACACGCAGTATTTT. This sequence joins TRBV6-6 and TRBJ2-3; D is perhaps TRBD2 (5 bases). CDR1 is MNHNY, CDR2 SVGAGI, per germline (reference sequence). The CDR3 is made up of 14 amino acids. V was trimmed by 2 bases and J by 9 bases, leaving 15 bases between them.